This T cell receptor beta chain was identified in a study of shared clonotypes between healthy human individuals. CDR1 is SGHRS, CDR2 YFSETQ, per germline. V was clipped by 4 bases and J by 5 bases, with 18 bases between them. The CDR3 consists of 15 residues. This clone was counted at least ten times. The same CDR3 also results from other DNA sequences found in this sample. Clones were read by immunoSEQ multiplex PCR, and TCRdb kept only the in-frame ones, dropping some. The sample lists about a million clones, around 76% occurring once. The sequence came from a man younger than 35 in good health. The rearrangement joins TRBV5-1 to TRBJ1-2; weak D call: TRBD1 (6 bases). The material sequenced was memory CD4+ T cells sorted from blood. The subset here: CD45RA-negative fraction. DNA of the CDR3: TGCGCCAGCAGCCCCCGGGAGAGGGGGGATTATGGCTACACCTTC. Translated: CASSPRERGDYGYTF.